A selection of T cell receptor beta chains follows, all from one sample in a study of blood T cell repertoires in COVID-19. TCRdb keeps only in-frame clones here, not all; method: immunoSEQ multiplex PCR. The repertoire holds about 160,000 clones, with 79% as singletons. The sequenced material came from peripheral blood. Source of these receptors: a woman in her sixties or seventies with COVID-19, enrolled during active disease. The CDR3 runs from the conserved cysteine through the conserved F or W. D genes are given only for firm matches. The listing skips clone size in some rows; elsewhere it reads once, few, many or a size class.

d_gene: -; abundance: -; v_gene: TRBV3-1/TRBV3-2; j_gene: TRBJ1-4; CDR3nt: TGTGCCAGCAGCCAAGATCACTTCGCAACTAATGAAAAACTGTTTTTT; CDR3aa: CASSQDHFATNEKLFF
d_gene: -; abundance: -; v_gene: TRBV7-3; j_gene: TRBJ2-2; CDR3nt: TGTGCCAGCAGCCCAAACAGGGTTAACACCGGGGAGCTGTTTTTT; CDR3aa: CASSPNRVNTGELFF
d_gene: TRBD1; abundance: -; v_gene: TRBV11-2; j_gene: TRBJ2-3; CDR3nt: TGTGCCAGCAGCTTAGGGGACAGAGGGACAGATACGCAGTATTTT; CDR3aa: CASSLGDRGTDTQYF
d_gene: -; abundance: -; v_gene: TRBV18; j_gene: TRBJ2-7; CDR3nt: TGTGCCAGCTCACCGGGGCAGTACGAGCAGTACTTC; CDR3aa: CASSPGQYEQYF
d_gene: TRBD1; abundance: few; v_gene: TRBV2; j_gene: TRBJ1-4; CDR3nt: TGTGCCAGCAAGATATACAGGGGGGCTAATGAAAAACTGTTTTTT; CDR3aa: CASKIYRGANEKLFF
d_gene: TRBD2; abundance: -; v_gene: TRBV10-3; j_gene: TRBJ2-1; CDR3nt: TGTGCCATCAGTGACCGGGACTATCTAACTAATGAGCAGTTCTTC; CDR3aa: CAISDRDYLTNEQFF
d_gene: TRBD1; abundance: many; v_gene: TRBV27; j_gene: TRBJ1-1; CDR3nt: TGTGCCACCAAGACAGGGGGCACTGAAGCTTTCTTT; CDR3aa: CATKTGGTEAFF
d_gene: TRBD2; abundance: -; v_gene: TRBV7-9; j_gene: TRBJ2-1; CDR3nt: TGTGCCAGCAGCTCCGGGGGGGGGAGCCAAATTACCTACAATGAGCAGTTCTTC; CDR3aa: CASSSGGGSQITYNEQFF
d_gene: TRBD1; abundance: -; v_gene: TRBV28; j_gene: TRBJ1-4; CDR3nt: TGTGCCGTTCCGGGACAGGGAGAGGAGAAACTGTTTTTT; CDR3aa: CAVPGQGEEKLFF
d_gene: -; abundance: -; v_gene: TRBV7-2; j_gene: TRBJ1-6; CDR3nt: TGTGCCAGCAGCTTAGCGGTGAGGGAAAGTTCACCCCTCCACTTT; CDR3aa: CASSLAVRESSPLHF
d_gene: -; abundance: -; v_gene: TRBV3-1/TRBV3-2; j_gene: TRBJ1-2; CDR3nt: TGTGCCAGCAGCCAAGACGCGGGTGTTAATGGCTACACCTTC; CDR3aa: CASSQDAGVNGYTF
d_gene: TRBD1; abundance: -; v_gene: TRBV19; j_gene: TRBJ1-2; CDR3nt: TGTGCCAGTAGGGGACAGGCTAACTATGGCTACACCTTC; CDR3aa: CASRGQANYGYTF
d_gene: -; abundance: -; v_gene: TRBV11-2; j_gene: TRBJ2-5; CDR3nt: TGTGCCAGCAGCTTAGGAACAAACCAAGAGACCCAGTACTTC; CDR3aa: CASSLGTNQETQYF
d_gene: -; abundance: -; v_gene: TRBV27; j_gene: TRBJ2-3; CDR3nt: TGTGCCAGCAGGCGCGGTACCTGGACAGATACGCAGTATTTT; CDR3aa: CASRRGTWTDTQYF
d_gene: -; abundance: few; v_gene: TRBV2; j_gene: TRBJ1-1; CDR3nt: TGTGCCAGTTCTGTGGGCCCCGCTAACACTGAAGCTTTCTTT; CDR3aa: CASSVGPANTEAFF
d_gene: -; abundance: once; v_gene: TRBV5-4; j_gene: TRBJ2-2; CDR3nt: TGTGCCAGCAGCGCCGGGACAAAGAACACCGGGGAGCTGTTTTTT; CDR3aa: CASSAGTKNTGELFF
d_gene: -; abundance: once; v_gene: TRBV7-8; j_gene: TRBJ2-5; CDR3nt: TGTGCCAGCACACGGGGGGCGAAAGAGACCCAGTACTTC; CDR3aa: CASTRGAKETQYF
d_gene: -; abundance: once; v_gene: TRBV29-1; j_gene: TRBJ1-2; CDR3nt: TGCAGCGTTGTTCATTACTCCTATGGCTACACCTTC; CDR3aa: CSVVHYSYGYTF
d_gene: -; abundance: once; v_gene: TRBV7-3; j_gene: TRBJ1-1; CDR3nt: TGTGCCAGCAGCTTTAAGGACTGGGGCACTGAAGCTTTCTTT; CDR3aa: CASSFKDWGTEAFF
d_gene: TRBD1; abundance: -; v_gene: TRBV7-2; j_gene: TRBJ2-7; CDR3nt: TGTGCCAGCAGTGGACAGGGGGGAGCCTACGAGCAGTACTTC; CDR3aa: CASSGQGGAYEQYF
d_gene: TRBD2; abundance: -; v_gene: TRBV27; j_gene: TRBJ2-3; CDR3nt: TGTGCCAGCAGTACCCGGACTAGCGGGAGGGCCAGGACAGATACGCAGTATTTT; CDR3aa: CASSTRTSGRARTDTQYF
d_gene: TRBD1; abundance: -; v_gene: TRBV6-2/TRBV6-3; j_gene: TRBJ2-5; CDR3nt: TGTGCCAGCAGTAGGGGACAGGGCTTGGAGACCCAGTACTTC; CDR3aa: CASSRGQGLETQYF
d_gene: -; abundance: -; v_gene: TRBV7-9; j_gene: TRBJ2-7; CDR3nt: TGTGCCAGCAGCTCTACAGTCTCCTACGAGCAGTACTTC; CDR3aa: CASSSTVSYEQYF
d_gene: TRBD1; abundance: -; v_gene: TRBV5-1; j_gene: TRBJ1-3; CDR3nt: TGCGCCAGCAGCTTGGAGGGGGCCCGCTCTGGAAACACCATATATTTT; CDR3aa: CASSLEGARSGNTIYF
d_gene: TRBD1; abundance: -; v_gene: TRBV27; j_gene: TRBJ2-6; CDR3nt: TGTGCCAGCAGTTACGACAGGGCTGGGGCCAACGTCCTGACTTTC; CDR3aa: CASSYDRAGANVLTF
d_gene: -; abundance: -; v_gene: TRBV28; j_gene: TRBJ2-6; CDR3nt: TGTGCCAGCAGCATTCTCCAGGGGACCTCTGGGGCCAACGTCCTGACTTTC; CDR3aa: CASSILQGTSGANVLTF
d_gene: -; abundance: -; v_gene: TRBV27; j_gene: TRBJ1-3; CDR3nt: TGTGCCAGCAGTTCGGGGCAGGGGCGCCCTCCTGGAAACACCATATATTTT; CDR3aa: CASSSGQGRPPGNTIYF
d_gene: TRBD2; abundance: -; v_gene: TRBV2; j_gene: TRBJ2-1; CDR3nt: TGTGCCAGCATGGGGACTAGCGGGGTACTTGAGCAGTTCTTC; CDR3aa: CASMGTSGVLEQFF
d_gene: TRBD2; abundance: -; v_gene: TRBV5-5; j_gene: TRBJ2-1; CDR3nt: TGTGCCAGCCGCACGGTAGCGGGGGGGGTATACAATGAGCAGTTCTTC; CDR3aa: CASRTVAGGVYNEQFF
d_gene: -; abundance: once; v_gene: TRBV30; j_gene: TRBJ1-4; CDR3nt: TGTGCCTGGAGTGTAGCGCCTTCCGAAAAACTGTTTTTT; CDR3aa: CAWSVAPSEKLFF
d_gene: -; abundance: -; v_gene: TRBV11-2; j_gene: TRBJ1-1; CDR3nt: TGTGCCAGCAGTTCGACCTGGGGAGGGAACACTGAAGCTTTCTTT; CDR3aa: CASSSTWGGNTEAFF
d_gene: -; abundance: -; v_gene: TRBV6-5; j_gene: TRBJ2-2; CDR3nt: TGTGCCAGCAGTTTTGAGGGCCCCACCGGGGAGCTGTTTTTT; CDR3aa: CASSFEGPTGELFF
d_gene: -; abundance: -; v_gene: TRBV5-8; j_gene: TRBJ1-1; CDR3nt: TGTGCCAGCAGCTTATTCGGGGGAGGTAACACTGAAGCTTTCTTT; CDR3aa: CASSLFGGGNTEAFF
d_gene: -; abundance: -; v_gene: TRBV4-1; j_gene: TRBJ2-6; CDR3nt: TGCGCCAGCAGACCTACAGTCTCTGGGGCCAACGTCCTGACTTTC; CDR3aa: CASRPTVSGANVLTF
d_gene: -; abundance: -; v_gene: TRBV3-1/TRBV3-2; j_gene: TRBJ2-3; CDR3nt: TGTGCCAGCAGCCAAGTTGGGGGGGCCGGGGATACGCAGTATTTT; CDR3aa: CASSQVGGAGDTQYF
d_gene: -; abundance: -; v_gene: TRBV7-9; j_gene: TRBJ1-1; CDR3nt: TGTGCCAGCAGGGAGACAGCTGAAGCTTTCTTT; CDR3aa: CASRETAEAFF
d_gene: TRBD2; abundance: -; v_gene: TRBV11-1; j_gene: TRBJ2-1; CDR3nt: TGTGCCAGCTCAGCCCCTAGCGGGAGGGCCACTGAGCAGTTCTTC; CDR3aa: CASSAPSGRATEQFF
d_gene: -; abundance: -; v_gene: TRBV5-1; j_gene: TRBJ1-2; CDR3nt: TGCGCCAGCAGCTACGAGGCTAACTATGGCTACACCTTC; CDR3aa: CASSYEANYGYTF
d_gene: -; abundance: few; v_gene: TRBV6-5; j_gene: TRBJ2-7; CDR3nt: TGTGCCAGCAGTTACTCGCAGGGTAACTACGAGCAGTACTTC; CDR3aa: CASSYSQGNYEQYF
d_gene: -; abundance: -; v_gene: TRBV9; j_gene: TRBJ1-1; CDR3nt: TGTGCCAGCAGCGTAGCAGGGGACACTGAAGCTTTCTTT; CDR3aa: CASSVAGDTEAFF
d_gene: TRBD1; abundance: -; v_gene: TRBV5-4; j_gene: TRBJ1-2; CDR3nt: TGTGCCAGCAGCTTGGGCGGGACAGGGGTTCAGGCGGGGGGCTACACCTTC; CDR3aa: CASSLGGTGVQAGGYTF
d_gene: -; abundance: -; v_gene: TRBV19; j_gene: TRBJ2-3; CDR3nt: TGTGCCAGTAGTCCCGTAGGAGCCACAGATACGCAGTATTTT; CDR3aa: CASSPVGATDTQYF
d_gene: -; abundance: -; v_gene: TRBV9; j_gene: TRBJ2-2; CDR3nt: TGTGCCAGCAGCGTAGCCCCGCGGGGCATGCCGAACACCGGGGAGCTGTTTTTT; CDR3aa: CASSVAPRGMPNTGELFF